These T cell receptor beta chains were read from a single sample in a study of PD-L1 blockade in urothelial cancer. Produced via immunoSEQ multiplex PCR; TCRdb's table is partial and in-frame only. Here the sample spans tens of thousands of clones, 70% to 80% being singletons. Source: PBMCs, taken around atezolizumab (anti-PD-L1) treatment. The source is a man in his 70s with urothelial cancer. Both conserved end residues are part of each CDR3. D genes are given only for firm matches. Clone size is given for some rows only: seen once, a few or many times, or a class if the clone is expanded.

V gene	J gene	clone size	D gene	CDR3 DNA	CDR3 protein
TRBV7-2	TRBJ2-1	.	TRBD2	TGTGCCAGCAGCTCTATACTAGCGGGATTTCAGTTCTTC	CASSSILAGFQFF
TRBV25-1	TRBJ2-2	.	TRBD1	TGTGCCAGCAGGGGACAGGGGTACACCGGGGAGCTGTTTTTT	CASRGQGYTGELFF
TRBV2	TRBJ1-5	.	TRBD1	TGTGCCAGCAGGGGACAGGGGAATAGCAATCAGCCCCAGCATTTT	CASRGQGNSNQPQHF
TRBV18	TRBJ2-2	.	.	TGTGCCAGCTTCATCGGGGGCGGGGAGCTGTTTTTT	CASFIGGGELFF
TRBV29-1	TRBJ2-3	.	.	TGCAGCTCGGAGGGCGGAACTGACGGTGGCACAGATACGCAGTATTTT	CSSEGGTDGGTDTQYF
TRBV7-2	TRBJ2-2	.	TRBD2	TGTGCCAGCAGCCCCTCCTTGGGACTAGCGGGATCCGGGGAGCTGTTTTTT	CASSPSLGLAGSGELFF
TRBV11-3	TRBJ2-1	.	TRBD2	TGTGCCAGCAGCTTCCTAGCGGGAGGGCTTTTCAATGAGCAGTTCTTC	CASSFLAGGLFNEQFF
TRBV4-1	TRBJ1-5	.	TRBD1	TGCGCCAGCAGCCAAGGTGTCTATCAGGACAGGGGAAGGAATCAGCCCCAGCATTTT	CASSQGVYQDRGRNQPQHF
TRBV11-2	TRBJ2-7	few	.	TGTGCCAGCAGCCCCTCGGGACACAACTACGAGCAGTACTTC	CASSPSGHNYEQYF
TRBV10-3	TRBJ1-1	.	TRBD1	TGTGCCATCAGTGGCGACAGGGGGATCACTGAAGCTTTCTTT	CAISGDRGITEAFF
TRBV5-1	TRBJ1-1	.	.	TGCGCCAGCAGCCCCCTCAGGATGGGGAACACTGAAGCTTTCTTT	CASSPLRMGNTEAFF
TRBV23-1	TRBJ2-1	.	TRBD1	TGCGCCAGCCCGACAGGGAGCTCCTACAATGAGCAGTTCTTC	CASPTGSSYNEQFF
TRBV6-4	TRBJ2-1	few	.	TGTGCCAGCAGTGCAAAGCCGGGGAATGAGCAGTTCTTC	CASSAKPGNEQFF
TRBV19	TRBJ2-3	.	TRBD1	TGTGCCAGTAGCCCCCAGGGGGCGCTTGCCACAGATACGCAGTATTTT	CASSPQGALATDTQYF
TRBV6-1	TRBJ1-4	.	TRBD1	TGTGCCAGCCGAACGTTACGGGACAGGGGAGGAAAACTGTTTTTT	CASRTLRDRGGKLFF
TRBV5-1	TRBJ2-1	.	.	TGCGCCAGCAGCTTGGCCCCCAGGGGCACGGGTGAGCAGTTCTTC	CASSLAPRGTGEQFF
TRBV10-3	TRBJ1-2	.	TRBD1	TGTGCCATCAGTGATCGACAGGGAGGTTTGGGCTACACCTTC	CAISDRQGGLGYTF
TRBV11-1	TRBJ2-5	.	TRBD1	TGTGCCAGCAGCTTCCGGACAGGGGGTTCCCAAGAGACCCAGTACTTC	CASSFRTGGSQETQYF
TRBV18	TRBJ2-6	.	.	TGTGCCAGCTCACCAACGGGAGTAGGGTATGGGGCCAACGTCCTGACTTTC	CASSPTGVGYGANVLTF
TRBV7-2	TRBJ2-3	.	.	TGTGCCAGCAGCTTACACACAGATACGCAGTATTTT	CASSLHTDTQYF
TRBV11-1	TRBJ2-2	once	TRBD2	TGTGCCAGCAGCTTGGGACTAGCGGGAGCTGGTGGGGAGCTGTTTTTT	CASSLGLAGAGGELFF
TRBV19	TRBJ1-2	.	TRBD1	TGTGCCAGTAGTATAGCCGCGACAGGGACCTATGGCTACACCTTC	CASSIAATGTYGYTF
TRBV19	TRBJ1-3	.	TRBD1	TGTGCCAGTAGATCGGATTACGGGACAGGGGCAGCTGGAAACACCATATATTTT	CASRSDYGTGAAGNTIYF
TRBV7-9	TRBJ2-5	few	TRBD2	TGTGCCAGCAGCTTAGTGATGCTGGGGCGGGGGGCCCAGTACTTC	CASSLVMLGRGAQYF
TRBV4-2	TRBJ2-3	.	TRBD2	TGTGCCAGCAGCCAAGACAAGGGTAGCGGGAGAAGGGGAGCAGATACGCAGTATTTT	CASSQDKGSGRRGADTQYF
TRBV29-1	TRBJ1-3	.	.	TGCAGCGCGACAGATGGAGACACCATATATTTT	CSATDGDTIYF
TRBV9	TRBJ2-1	once	.	TGTGCCAGTGGGACTCCCTATAACAATGAGCAGTTCTTC	CASGTPYNNEQFF